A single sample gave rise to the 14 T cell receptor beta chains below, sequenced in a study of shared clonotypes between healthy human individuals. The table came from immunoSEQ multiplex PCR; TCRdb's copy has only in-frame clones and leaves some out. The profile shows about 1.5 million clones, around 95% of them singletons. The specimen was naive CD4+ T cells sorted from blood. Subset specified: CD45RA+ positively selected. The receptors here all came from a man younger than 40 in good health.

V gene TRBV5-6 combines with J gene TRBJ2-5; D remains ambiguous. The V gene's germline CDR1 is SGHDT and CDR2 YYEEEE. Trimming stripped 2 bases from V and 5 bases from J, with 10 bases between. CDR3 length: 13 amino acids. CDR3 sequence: CASSFPNGETQYF. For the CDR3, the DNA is TGTGCCAGCAGCTTTCCCAATGGGGAGACCCAGTACTTC. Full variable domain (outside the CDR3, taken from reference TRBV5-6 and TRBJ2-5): DAGVTQSPTHLIKTRGQQVTLRCSPKSGHDTVSWYQQALGQGPQFIFQYYEEEERQRGNFPDRFSGHQFPNYSSELNVNALLLGDSALYLCASSFPNGETQYFGPGTRLLVL.

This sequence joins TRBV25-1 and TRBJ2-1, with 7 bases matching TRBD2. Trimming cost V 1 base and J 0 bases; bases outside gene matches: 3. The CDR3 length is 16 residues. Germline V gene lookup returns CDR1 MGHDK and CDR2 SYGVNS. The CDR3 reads CASSESGGSSYNEQFF. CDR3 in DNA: TGTGCCAGCAGTGAATCGGGCGGGAGCTCCTACAATGAGCAGTTCTTC.

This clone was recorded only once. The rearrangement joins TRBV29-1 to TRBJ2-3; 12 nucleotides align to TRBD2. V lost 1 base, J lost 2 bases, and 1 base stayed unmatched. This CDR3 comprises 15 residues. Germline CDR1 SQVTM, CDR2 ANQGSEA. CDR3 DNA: TGCAGCGTTGAAGGGACTAGCGGGAACACAGATACGCAGTATTTT. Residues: CSVEGTSGNTDTQYF.

The DNA of the CDR3 is TGTGCCAGCTCACCAATGACATCCGCCTACGAGCAGTACTTC. Amino acids: CASSPMTSAYEQYF. The chain employs TRBV18 and TRBJ2-7; D is uncertain. Germline loops: CDR1 KGHSH, CDR2 LQKENI. The CDR3 sequence is 14 residues long. V lost 2 bases to trimming and J lost 2 bases, with 10 bases between them.

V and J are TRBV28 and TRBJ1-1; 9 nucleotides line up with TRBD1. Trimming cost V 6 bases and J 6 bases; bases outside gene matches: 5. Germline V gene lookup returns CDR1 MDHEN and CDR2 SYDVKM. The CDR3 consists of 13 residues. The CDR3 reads CASRSGQGAEAFF. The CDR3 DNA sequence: TGTGCCAGCAGGTCGGGACAGGGAGCTGAAGCTTTCTTT.

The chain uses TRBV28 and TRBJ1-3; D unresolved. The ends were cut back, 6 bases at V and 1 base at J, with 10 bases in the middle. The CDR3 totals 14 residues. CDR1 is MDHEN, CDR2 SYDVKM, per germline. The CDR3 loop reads CASRPTGSGNTIYF. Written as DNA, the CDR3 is TGTGCCAGCAGACCGACGGGATCTGGAAACACCATATATTTT.

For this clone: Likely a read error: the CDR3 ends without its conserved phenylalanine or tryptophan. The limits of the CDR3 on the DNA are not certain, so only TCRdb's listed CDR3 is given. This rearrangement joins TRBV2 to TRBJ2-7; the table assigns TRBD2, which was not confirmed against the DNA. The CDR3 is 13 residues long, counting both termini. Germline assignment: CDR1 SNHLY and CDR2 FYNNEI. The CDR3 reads CASSENPLAGSFL.

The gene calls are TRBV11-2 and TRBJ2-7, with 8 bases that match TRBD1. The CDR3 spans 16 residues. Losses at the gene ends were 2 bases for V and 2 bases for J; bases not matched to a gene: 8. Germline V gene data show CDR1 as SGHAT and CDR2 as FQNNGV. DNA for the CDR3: TGTGCCAGCAGCTTAAGGTTTGACAGGGGTACCTACGAGCAGTACTTC. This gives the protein CASSLRFDRGTYEQYF.

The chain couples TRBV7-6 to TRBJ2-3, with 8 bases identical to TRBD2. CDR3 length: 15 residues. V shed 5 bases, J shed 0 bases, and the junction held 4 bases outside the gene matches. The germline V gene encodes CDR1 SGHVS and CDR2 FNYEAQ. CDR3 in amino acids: CASSPSGRSTDTQYF. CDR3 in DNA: TGTGCCAGCAGCCCCAGCGGGAGAAGCACAGATACGCAGTATTTT.

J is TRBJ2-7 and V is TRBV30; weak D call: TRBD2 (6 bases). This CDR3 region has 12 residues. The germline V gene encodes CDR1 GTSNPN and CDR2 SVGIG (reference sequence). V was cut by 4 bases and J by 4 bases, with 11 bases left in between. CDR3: CAWKGGEYEQYF. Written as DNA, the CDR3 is TGTGCCTGGAAGGGCGGGGAGTACGAGCAGTACTTC.

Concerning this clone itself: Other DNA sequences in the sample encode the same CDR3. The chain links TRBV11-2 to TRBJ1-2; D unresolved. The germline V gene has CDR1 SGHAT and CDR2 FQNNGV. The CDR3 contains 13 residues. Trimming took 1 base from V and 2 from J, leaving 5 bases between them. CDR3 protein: CASSLGQNYGYTF. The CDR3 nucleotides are TGTGCCAGCAGCTTAGGGCAGAACTATGGCTACACCTTC.

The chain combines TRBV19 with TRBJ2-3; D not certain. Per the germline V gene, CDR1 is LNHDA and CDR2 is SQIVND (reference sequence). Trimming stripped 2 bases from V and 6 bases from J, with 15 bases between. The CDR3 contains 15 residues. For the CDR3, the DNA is TGTGCCAGTAGTATATCTAGTAGGAAGGTGGATACGCAGTATTTT. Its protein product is CASSISSRKVDTQYF.

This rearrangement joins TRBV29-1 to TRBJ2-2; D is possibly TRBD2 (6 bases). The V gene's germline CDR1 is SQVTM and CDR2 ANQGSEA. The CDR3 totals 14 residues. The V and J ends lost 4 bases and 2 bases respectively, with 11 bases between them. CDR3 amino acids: CSVVWDFNTGELFF. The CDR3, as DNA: TGCAGCGTTGTCTGGGACTTCAACACCGGGGAGCTGTTTTTT.

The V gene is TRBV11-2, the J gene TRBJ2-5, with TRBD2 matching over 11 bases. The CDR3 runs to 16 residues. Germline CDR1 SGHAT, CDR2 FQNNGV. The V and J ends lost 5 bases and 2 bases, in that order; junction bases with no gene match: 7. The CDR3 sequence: CASSPRLAGRQETQYF. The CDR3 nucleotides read TGTGCCAGCAGCCCAAGACTAGCGGGGCGACAAGAGACCCAGTACTTC.